What follows is one T cell receptor beta chain and its context. Repertoires were generated with immunoSEQ multiplex PCR, while TCRdb's copy carries only in-frame clones and drops some. The sample includes about 250,000 clones, around 88% of them seen just once. This sample was included in a study of blood T cell repertoires in COVID-19. Turning to the study itself: COVID-19 samples, acute and convalescent, were from the United States, Italy and Spain. PBMCs, B-cell-depleted T cells, or T cells provided the cDNA or gDNA that made up the material.

The CDR3 contains 17 residues. The ends lost 1 base at V and 0 bases at J; junction bases unmatched: 3. The germline gives CDR1 SEHNR, CDR2 FQNEAQ (reference sequence). Participants were aged roughly 18 to 100 years from about two dozen US areas. The source is a man in his forties or fifties who had recovered from COVID-19. This chain connects TRBV7-9 to TRBJ1-4; TRBD1 aligns across 9 bases. Sequencing used PBMCs or T cells enriched from blood (not recorded which). Here the CDR3 reads CASSLERTGATNEKLFF. CDR3 DNA sequence: TGTGCCAGCAGCTTAGAGAGGACAGGGGCAACTAATGAAAAACTGTTTTTT.